This TCR beta chain appears in the sequencing data of a study of control samples from healthy donors and cancer patients. J gave up 3 bases and V 3 bases, and 4 bases lay outside the gene matches. CDR3 size: 16 residues. Germline V gene lookup returns CDR1 MGHDK and CDR2 SYGVNS. Some clones are missing from TCRdb's copy, which holds only in-frame ones; the method was immunoSEQ multiplex PCR. The table records tens of thousands of clones, about 89% of them present only once. This chain uses TRBV25-1 with TRBJ2-1; TRBD2 matches at 11 bases. This clonotype was sampled from a man aged 45 to 65 in good health. Sequences were obtained from blood. The CDR3 here is CASSDPGLADYNEQFF. The CDR3 nucleotides read TGTGCCAGCAGTGATCCGGGACTAGCGGACTACAATGAGCAGTTCTTC.